This T cell receptor (beta chain) was sequenced during a study of a mutant IDH1 vaccine in newly diagnosed glioma. Study as a whole: Treatment recipients were about 62% male and around 40% female, and their mean age was roughly 40 years. Therapy received beforehand was radiotherapy, temozolomide, or both, with most patients given both. Study findings and constraints: Across multiple MHC alleles, 85% to 95% of patients had vaccine-induced responses.

Profiled with immunoSEQ multiplex PCR; TCRdb holds only in-frame clones, not every one. This table has some 40,000 clones, roughly 80% appearing once. Described time point: week 11, during vaccination. Every vaccination contained 300 ug of the mutant IDH1 20-mer peptide and was paired with topical imiquimod. Regarding this clone: Its antigen remains unknown.

This CDR3 region has 14 residues. Trimming stripped 8 bases from V and 3 bases from J, with 14 bases between. Germline V gives CDR1 WSHSY, CDR2 SAAADI. The gene calls are TRBV10-2 and TRBJ2-4; D might be TRBD1 (6 bases). The material sequenced was peripheral blood mononuclear cells (PBMCs), taken from a glioma patient whose treatment included an IDH1 peptide vaccine. The receptor comes from a woman aged 25 to 39 with glioma. Some clones in this sample may be carry-over from other donors' samples. The CDR3 bases are TGCGCCAGCCCCGGACAGAGGTTCAAAAACATTCAGTACTTC. This codes for CASPGQRFKNIQYF.